This TCR beta chain is drawn from a study of siplizumab effects on memory and regulatory T cells. Overall study findings and caveats: Naive or memory phenotype was unassignable for roughly 80-96% of proliferating CD4+ or CD8+ clones. Naive T cells apparently outstripped memory cells in diversity and seemed major alloresponse contributors. Unstimulated subsets contained matches for only a minor fraction of alloreactive clones.

Produced via immunoSEQ multiplex PCR; TCRdb's table is partial and in-frame only. The sample records over 95,000 clones, over 85% being singletons. A note on this clone: Antigen: not known.

V shed 3 bases and J shed 4 bases, with 13 bases lying between them. Germline lookup yields CDR1 SNHLY and CDR2 FYNNEI. The CDR3 length is 14 residues. This TCR was sampled from a human donor in good health. The rearrangement links TRBV2 to TRBJ2-7; D gene unclear. Specimen: non-Treg CD4+ T cells sorted from blood. CDR3 region: CASSDPADRYEQYF. The CDR3 DNA sequence: TGTGCCAGCAGTGACCCAGCCGACCGGTACGAGCAGTACTTC.